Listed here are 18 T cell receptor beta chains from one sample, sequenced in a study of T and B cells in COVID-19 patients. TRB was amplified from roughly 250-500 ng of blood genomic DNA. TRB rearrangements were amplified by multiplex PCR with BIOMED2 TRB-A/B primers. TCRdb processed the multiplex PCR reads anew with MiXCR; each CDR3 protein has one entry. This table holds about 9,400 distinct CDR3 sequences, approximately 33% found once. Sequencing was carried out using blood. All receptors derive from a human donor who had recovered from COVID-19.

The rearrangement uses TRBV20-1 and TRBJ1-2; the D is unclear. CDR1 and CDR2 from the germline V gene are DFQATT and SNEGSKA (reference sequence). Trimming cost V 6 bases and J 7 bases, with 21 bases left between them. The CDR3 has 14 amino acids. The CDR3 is CSATPSPNVSGYTF. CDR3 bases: TGCAGTGCGACGCCCTCCCCGAATGTGTCTGGCTACACCTTC.

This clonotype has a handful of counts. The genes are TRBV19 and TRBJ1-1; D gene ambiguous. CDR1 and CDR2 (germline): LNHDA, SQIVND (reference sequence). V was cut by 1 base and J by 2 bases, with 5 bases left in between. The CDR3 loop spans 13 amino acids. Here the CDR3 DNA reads TGTGCCAGTAGTATAGTACCCAACACTGAAGCTTTCTTT. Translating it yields CASSIVPNTEAFF.

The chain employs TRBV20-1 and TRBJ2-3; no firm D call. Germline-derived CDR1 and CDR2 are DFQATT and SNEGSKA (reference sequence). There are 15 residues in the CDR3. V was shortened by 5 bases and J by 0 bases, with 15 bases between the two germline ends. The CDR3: CSAFPVALSTDTQYF. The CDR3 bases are TGCAGTGCTTTTCCGGTAGCACTTAGCACAGATACGCAGTATTTT.

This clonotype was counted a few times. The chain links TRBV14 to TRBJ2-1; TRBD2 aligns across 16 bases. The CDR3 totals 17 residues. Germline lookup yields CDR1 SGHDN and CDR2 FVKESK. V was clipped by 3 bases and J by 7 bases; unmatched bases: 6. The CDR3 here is CASSQLGTSGGGNEQFF. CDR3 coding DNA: TGTGCCAGCAGCCAGCTCGGGACTAGCGGGGGGGGAAATGAGCAGTTCTTC.

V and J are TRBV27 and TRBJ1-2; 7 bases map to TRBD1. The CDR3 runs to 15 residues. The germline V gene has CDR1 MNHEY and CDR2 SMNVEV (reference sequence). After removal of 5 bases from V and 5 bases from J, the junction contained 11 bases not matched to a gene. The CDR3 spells CASSIGAGGWYGYTF. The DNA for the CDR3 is TGTGCCAGCAGTATCGGGGCAGGGGGATGGTATGGCTACACCTTC.

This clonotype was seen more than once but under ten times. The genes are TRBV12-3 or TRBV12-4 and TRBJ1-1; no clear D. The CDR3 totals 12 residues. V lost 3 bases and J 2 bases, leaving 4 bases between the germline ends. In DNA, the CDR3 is TGTGCCAGCAGTTTGGGCAACACTGAAGCTTTCTTT. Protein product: CASSLGNTEAFF.

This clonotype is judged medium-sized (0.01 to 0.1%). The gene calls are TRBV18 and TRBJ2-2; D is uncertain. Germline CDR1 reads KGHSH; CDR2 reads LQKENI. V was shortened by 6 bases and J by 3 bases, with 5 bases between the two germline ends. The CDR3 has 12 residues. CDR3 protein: CASSLYTGELFF. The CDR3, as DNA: TGTGCCAGCTCTCTATACACCGGGGAGCTGTTTTTT.

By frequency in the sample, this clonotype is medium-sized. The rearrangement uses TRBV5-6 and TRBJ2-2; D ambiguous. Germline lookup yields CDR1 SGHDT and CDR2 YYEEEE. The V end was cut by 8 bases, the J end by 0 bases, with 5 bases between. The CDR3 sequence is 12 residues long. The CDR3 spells CASQANTGELFF. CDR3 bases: TGTGCCAGTCAGGCGAACACCGGGGAGCTGTTTTTT.

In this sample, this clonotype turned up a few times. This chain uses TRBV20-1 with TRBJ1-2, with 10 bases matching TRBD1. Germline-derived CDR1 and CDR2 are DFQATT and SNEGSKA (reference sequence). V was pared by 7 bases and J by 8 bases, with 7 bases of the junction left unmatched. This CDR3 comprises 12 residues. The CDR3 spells CSVRTGGEGYTF. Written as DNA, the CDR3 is TGCAGTGTCAGGACAGGGGGAGAGGGCTACACCTTC.

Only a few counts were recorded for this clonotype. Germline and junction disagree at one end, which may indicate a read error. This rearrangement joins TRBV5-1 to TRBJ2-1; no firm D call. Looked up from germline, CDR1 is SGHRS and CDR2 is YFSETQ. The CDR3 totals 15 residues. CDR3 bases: TGTGCCAGCATGACCAAGGGTGGTCCCTACAATGAGCAGTTCTTC. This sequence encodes CASMTKGGPYNEQFF.

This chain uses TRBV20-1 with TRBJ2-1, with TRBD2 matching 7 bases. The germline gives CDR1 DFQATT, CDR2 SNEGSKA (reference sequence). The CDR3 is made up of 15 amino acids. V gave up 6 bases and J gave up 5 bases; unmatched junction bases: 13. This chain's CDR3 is CSAPVGAGPDNEQFF. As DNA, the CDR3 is TGCAGTGCCCCCGTGGGAGCGGGGCCTGACAATGAGCAGTTCTTC.

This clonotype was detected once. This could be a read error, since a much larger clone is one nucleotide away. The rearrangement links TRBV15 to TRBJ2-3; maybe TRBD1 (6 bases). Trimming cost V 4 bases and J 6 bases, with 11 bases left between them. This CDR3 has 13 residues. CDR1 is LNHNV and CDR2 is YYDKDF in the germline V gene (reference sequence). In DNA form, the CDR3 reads TGTGCCACCAGCATACCCACAGGGGATACGCAGTATTTT. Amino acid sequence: CATSIPTGDTQYF. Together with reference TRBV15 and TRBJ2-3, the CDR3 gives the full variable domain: DAMVIQNPRYQVTQFGKPVTLSCSQTLNHNVMYWYQQKSSQAPKLLFHYYDKDFNNEADTPDNFQSRRPNTSFCFLDIRSPGLGDTAMYLCATSIPTGDTQYFGPGTRLTVL.

CDR3 amino acids: CASSLGRGEDTQYF. The DNA of the CDR3 is TGCGCCAGCAGCTTGGGTAGGGGAGAAGATACGCAGTATTTT. The chain joins TRBV5-1 to TRBJ2-3, with D perhaps assigned TRBD1 or TRBD2 (5 bases each). This CDR3 contains 14 residues. V was pared by 0 bases and J by 5 bases, with 10 bases between. The germline V gene encodes CDR1 SGHRS and CDR2 YFSETQ.

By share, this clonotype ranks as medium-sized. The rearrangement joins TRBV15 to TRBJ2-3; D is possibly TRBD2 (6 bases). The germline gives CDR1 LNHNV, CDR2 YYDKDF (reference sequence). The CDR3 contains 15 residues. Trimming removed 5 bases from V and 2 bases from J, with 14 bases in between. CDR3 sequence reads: CATSLGWGDTDTQYF. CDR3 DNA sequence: TGTGCCACCAGCCTAGGCTGGGGGGACACAGATACGCAGTATTTT. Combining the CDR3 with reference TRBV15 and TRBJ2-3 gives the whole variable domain DAMVIQNPRYQVTQFGKPVTLSCSQTLNHNVMYWYQQKSSQAPKLLFHYYDKDFNNEADTPDNFQSRRPNTSFCFLDIRSPGLGDTAMYLCATSLGWGDTDTQYFGPGTRLTVL.

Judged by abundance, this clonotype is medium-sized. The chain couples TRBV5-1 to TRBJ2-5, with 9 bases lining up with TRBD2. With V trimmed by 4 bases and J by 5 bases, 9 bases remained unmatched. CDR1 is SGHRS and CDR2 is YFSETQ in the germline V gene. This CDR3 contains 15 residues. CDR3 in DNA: TGCGCCAGCAGCGGGATGGGTAGCGGGGGCGAGACCCAGTACTTC. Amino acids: CASSGMGSGGETQYF.

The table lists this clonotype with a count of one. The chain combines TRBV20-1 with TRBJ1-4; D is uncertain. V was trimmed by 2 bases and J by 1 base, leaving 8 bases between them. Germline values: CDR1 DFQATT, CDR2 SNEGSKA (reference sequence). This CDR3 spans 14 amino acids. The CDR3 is CSARSSLTNEKLFF. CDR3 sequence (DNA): TGCAGTGCTAGAAGTTCGTTAACTAATGAAAAACTGTTTTTT.

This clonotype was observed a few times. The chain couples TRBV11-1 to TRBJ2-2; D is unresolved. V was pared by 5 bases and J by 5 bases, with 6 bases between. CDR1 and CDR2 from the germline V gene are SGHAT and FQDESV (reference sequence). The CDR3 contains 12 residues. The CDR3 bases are TGTGCCAGCAGCGACGGTACCGGGGAGCTGTTTTTT. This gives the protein CASSDGTGELFF.

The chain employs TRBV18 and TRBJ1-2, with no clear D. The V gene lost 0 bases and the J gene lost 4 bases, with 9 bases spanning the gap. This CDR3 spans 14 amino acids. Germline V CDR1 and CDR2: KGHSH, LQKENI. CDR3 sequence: CASSPPETPYGYTF. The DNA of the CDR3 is TGTGCCAGCTCACCACCGGAGACACCCTATGGCTACACCTTC.